The T cell receptor beta chain under discussion was sequenced for a study of T cells in tuberculosis. Described time point: new active TB diagnosis, blood taken before or within 7 days of starting treatment. Generated by immunoSEQ multiplex PCR, the TCRdb table keeps only in-frame clones and is missing some. The table records roughly 30,000 clones, about 82% of them present only once. This CDR3 is built from 18 residues. Per germline, CDR1 SGDLS and CDR2 YYNGEE. V shed 0 bases, J shed 8 bases, and the junction held 14 bases outside the gene matches. The gene calls are TRBV9 and TRBJ2-1; 10 bases are shared with TRBD2. The sequences come from PBMCs, collected at tuberculosis diagnosis. This sequence was found in an adult with tuberculosis. CDR3 residues: CASSVVYSGISGGYEQFF. The DNA for the CDR3 is TGTGCCAGCAGCGTAGTATATTCGGGAATTAGCGGGGGGTATGAGCAGTTCTTC.